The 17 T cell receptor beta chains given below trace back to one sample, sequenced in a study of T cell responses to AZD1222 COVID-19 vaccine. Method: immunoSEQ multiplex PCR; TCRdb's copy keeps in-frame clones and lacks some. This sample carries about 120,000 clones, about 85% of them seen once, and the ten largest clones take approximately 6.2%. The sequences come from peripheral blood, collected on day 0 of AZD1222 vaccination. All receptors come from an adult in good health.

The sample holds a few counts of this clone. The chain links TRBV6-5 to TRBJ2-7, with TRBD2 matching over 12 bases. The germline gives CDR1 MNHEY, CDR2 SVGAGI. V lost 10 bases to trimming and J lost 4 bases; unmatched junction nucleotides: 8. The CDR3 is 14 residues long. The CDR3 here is CATETSGRQYEQYF. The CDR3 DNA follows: TGTGCCACCGAGACTAGCGGGAGACAATACGAGCAGTACTTC.

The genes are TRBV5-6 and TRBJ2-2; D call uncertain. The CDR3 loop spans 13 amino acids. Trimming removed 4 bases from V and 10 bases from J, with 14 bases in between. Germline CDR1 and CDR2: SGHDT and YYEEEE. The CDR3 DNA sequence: TGTGCCAGCAGCCCCCGCGCAATAAAGGAGCTGTTTTTT. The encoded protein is CASSPRAIKELFF.

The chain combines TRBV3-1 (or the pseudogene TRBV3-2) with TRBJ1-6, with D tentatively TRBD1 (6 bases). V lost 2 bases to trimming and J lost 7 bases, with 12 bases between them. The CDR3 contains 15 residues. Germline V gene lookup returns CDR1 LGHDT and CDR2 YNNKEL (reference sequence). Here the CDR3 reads CASSQIDQGNSPLHF. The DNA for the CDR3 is TGTGCCAGCAGCCAAATCGACCAGGGGAATTCACCCCTCCACTTT.

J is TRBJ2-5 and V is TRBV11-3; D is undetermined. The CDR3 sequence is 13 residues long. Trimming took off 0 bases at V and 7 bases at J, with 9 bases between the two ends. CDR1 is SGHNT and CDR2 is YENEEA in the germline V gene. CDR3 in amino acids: CASSLDGIPTQYF. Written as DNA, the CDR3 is TGTGCCAGCAGCTTAGATGGAATACCGACCCAGTACTTC.

The CDR3 here is CASSIRGGGGTGELFF. The CDR3 DNA reads TGTGCCAGTAGTATACGAGGAGGCGGGGGCACCGGGGAGCTGTTTTTT. The chain carries TRBV19 and TRBJ2-2, with 7 bases matching TRBD2. From germline, CDR1 is LNHDA and CDR2 SQIVND (reference sequence). The CDR3 spans 16 residues. Losses at the gene ends were 2 bases for V and 4 bases for J; bases not matched to a gene: 7.

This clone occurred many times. The DNA for the CDR3 is TGTGCCAGCAGTGAGACAGGCGGGGGGGCTGGCACAGATACGCAGTATTTT. Translated, it gives CASSETGGGAGTDTQYF. J is TRBJ2-3 and V is TRBV6-4; 9 bases map to TRBD2. V dropped 3 bases and J dropped 1; count of bases not matched to a gene: 8. The CDR3 totals 17 residues. Germline V lookup: CDR1 MRHNA, CDR2 SNTAGT.

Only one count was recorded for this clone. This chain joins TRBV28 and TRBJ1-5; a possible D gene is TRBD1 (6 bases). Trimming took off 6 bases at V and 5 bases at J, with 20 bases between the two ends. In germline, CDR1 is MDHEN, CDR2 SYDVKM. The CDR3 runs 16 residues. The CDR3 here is CASRSQGGGNYQPQHF. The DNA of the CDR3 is TGTGCCAGCAGGTCCCAAGGGGGGGGTAACTATCAGCCCCAGCATTTT.

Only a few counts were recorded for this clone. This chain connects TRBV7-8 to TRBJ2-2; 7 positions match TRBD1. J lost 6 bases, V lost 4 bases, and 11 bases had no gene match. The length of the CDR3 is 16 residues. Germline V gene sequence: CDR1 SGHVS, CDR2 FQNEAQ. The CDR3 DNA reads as TGTGCCAGCAGCTCGCAAAAACGGACAGGCGCCGGGGAGCTGTTTTTT. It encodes CASSSQKRTGAGELFF.

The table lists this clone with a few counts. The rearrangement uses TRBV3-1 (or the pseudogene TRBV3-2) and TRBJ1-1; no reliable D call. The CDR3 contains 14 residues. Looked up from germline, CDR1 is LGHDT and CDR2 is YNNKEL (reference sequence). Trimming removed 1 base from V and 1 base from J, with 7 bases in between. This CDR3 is CASSQANSNTEAFF. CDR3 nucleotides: TGTGCCAGCAGCCAAGCTAACTCGAACACTGAAGCTTTCTTT.

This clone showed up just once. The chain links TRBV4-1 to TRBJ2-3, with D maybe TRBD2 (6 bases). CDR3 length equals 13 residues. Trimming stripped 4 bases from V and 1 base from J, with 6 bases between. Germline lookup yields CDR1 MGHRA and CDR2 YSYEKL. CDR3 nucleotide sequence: TGCGCCAGCAGCCCGGGGGGCACAGATACGCAGTATTTT. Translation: CASSPGGTDTQYF.

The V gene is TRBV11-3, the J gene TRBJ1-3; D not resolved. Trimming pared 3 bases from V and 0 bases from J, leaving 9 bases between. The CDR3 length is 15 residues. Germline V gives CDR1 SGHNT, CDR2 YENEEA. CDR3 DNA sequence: TGTGCCAGCAGCTTTAACCCTCACTCTGGAAACACCATATATTTT. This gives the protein CASSFNPHSGNTIYF.

The CDR3: CASSVKGPLHF. DNA of the CDR3: TGTGCCAGCAGTGTGAAGGGGCCCCTCCACTTT. The chain couples TRBV2 to TRBJ1-6; TRBD1 is a possible D gene (5 bases). The CDR3 totals 11 residues. The V end was cut by 4 bases, the J end by 13 bases, with 8 bases between. The V gene's germline CDR1 is SNHLY and CDR2 FYNNEI.

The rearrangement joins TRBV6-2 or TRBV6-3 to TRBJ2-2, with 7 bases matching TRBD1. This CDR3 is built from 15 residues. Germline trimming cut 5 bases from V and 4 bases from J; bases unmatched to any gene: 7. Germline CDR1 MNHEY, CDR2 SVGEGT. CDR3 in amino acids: CASSMRTGTTGELFF. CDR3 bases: TGTGCCAGCAGTATGAGGACAGGTACCACCGGGGAGCTGTTTTTT.

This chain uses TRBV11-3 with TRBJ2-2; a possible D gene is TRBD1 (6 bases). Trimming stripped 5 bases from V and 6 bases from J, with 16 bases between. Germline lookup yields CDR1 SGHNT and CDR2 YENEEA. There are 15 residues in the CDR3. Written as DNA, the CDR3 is TGTGCCAGCAGCGCCCGGGGCCAGGGGCCCGGGGAGCTGTTTTTT. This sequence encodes CASSARGQGPGELFF.

CDR3 DNA: TGCAGTGCTAGCGGGGCCGGGGAGCTGTTTTTT. Translating it yields CSASGAGELFF. The gene calls are TRBV20-1 and TRBJ2-2, with D perhaps matching TRBD2 (5 bases). Germline CDR1 reads DFQATT; CDR2 reads SNEGSKA (reference sequence). The length of the CDR3 is 11 residues. The V end was cut by 3 bases, the J end by 6 bases, with 5 bases between.

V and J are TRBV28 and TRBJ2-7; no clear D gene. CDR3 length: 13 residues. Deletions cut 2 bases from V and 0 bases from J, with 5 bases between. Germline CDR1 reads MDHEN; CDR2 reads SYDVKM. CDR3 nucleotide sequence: TGTGCCAGCAGTTTACAGAGCTCCTACGAGCAGTACTTC. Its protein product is CASSLQSSYEQYF.

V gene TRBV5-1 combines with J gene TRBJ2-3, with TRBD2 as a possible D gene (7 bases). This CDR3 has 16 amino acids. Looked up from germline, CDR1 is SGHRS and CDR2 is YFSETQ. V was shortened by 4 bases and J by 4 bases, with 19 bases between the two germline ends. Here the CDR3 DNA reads TGCGCCAGCAGCACCGCATTGGGGGGGCGCGCAGATACGCAGTATTTT. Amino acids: CASSTALGGRADTQYF.